This TCR beta chain was captured in a study of T cells in Graves' hyperthyroidism and ophthalmopathy. Amplification yielded TCR beta CDR3 regions, with RNA transcripts as the source. Carried out on the TCR CDR3, a first-round RT-PCR used the HTBI primer set. MiXCR, run by TCRdb on the multiplex PCR reads, gives a single entry per CDR3 protein. The table records under 300,000 distinct CDR3 sequences, about an eighth of them present only once. V lost 4 bases and J lost 7, with 7 bases in between. This CDR3 region has 12 residues. Per germline, CDR1 SGHNT and CDR2 YENEEA. Orbital computed tomography and thyroid ultrasound, together with serum TRAb and thyroxine and clinical symptoms, were used for diagnoses.

The chain carries TRBV11-3 and TRBJ2-2; no firm D call. Source material: blood. The receptor was isolated from a woman in her twenties or thirties with Graves' hyperthyroidism that later progressed to Graves' ophthalmopathy. CDR3 in DNA: TGTGCCAGCAGCTCTCTTGGCGGGGAGCTGTTTTTT. Translating it yields CASSSLGGELFF.